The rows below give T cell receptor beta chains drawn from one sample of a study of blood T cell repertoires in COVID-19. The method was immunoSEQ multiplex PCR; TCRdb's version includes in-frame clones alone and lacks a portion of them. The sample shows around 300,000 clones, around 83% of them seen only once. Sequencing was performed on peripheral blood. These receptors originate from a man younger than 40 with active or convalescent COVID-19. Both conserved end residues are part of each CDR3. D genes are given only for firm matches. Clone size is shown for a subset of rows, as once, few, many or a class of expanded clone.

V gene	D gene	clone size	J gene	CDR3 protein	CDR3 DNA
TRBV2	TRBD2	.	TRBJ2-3	CASLGLAGEDTQYF	TGTGCCAGCCTGGGACTAGCGGGAGAGGATACGCAGTATTTT
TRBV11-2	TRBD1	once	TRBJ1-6	CASSLMGQGAQIFNSPLHF	TGTGCCAGCAGCTTAATGGGACAGGGGGCGCAGATTTTCAATTCACCCCTCCACTTT
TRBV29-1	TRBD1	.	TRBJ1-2	CSVLVSGTGNYGYTF	TGCAGCGTGTTAGTTTCCGGGACAGGGAACTATGGCTACACCTTC
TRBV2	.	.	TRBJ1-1	CASLTPAGAFF	TGTGCCAGCCTGACACCCGCGGGAGCTTTCTTT
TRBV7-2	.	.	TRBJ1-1	CASSLADFQTTEAFF	TGTGCCAGCAGCTTAGCGGACTTTCAGACTACTGAAGCTTTCTTT
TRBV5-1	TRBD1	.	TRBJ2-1	CASSEGQGAYNEQFF	TGCGCCAGCAGCGAGGGACAGGGGGCCTACAATGAGCAGTTCTTC
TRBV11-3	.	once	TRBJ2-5	CASSTFGVETQYF	TGTGCCAGCAGCACCTTCGGGGTAGAGACCCAGTACTTC
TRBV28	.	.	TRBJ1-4	CASSPHNEKLFF	TGTGCCAGCAGTCCCCATAATGAAAAACTGTTTTTT
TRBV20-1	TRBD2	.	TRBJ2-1	CSANEPGTSGYNEQFF	TGCAGTGCTAATGAACCCGGGACTAGCGGATACAATGAGCAGTTCTTC
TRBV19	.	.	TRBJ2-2	CASSPSGRGADTGELFF	TGTGCCAGTAGTCCCTCCGGGAGAGGGGCGGACACCGGGGAGCTGTTTTTT
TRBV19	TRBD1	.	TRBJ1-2	CATKTGGDGYTF	TGTGCCACCAAGACAGGGGGGGATGGCTACACCTTC
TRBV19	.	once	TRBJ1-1	CATQTGWAGTEAFF	TGTGCCACCCAGACAGGTTGGGCCGGGACTGAAGCTTTCTTT
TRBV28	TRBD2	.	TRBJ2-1	CASRTSDNEQFF	TGTGCCAGCAGGACTAGCGACAATGAGCAGTTCTTC
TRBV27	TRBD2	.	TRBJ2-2	CASTGGSLAGELFF	TGTGCCAGCACGGGGGGAAGTCTAGCCGGGGAGCTGTTTTTT
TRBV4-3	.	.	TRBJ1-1	CASSPFVGAQNTEAFF	TGCGCCAGCAGCCCCTTTGTAGGGGCTCAGAACACTGAAGCTTTCTTT
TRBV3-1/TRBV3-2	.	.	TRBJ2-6	CASSQPGQISGANVLTF	TGTGCCAGCAGCCAACCGGGACAAATCTCTGGGGCCAACGTCCTGACTTTC
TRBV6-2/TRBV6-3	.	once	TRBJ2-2	CASSYVAVANTGELFF	TGTGCCAGCAGTTACGTCGCTGTAGCGAACACCGGGGAGCTGTTTTTT
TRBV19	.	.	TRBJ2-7	CASSLPGHYEQYF	TGTGCCAGTAGTCTCCCGGGTCACTACGAGCAGTACTTC
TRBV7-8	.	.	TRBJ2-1	CASSLARLRPYNEQFF	TGTGCCAGCAGCTTAGCCCGACTACGGCCCTACAATGAGCAGTTCTTC
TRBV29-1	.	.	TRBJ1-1	CSSRGGTEAFF	TGCAGCTCTCGGGGGGGCACTGAAGCTTTCTTT
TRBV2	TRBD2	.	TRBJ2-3	CASQLARTDTQYF	TGTGCCAGCCAACTAGCGCGCACAGATACGCAGTATTTT
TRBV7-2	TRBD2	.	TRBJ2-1	CASSLTSGRVSSYNEQFF	TGTGCCAGCAGCTTGACTAGCGGGAGGGTTAGCTCCTACAATGAGCAGTTCTTC
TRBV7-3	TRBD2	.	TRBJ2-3	CASSSGSGRAADTQYF	TGTGCCAGCAGTTCGGGTAGCGGGAGGGCCGCAGATACGCAGTATTTT
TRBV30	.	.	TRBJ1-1	CAWSAGRRTEAFF	TGTGCCTGGAGTGCGGGGAGGCGGACTGAAGCTTTCTTT
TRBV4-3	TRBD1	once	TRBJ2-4	CASSQEGQGEAKNIQYF	TGCGCCAGCAGCCAAGAGGGGCAGGGGGAAGCCAAAAACATTCAGTACTTC
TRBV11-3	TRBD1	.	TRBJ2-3	CASSTRQGSTDTQYF	TGTGCCAGCAGCACTCGACAGGGAAGCACAGATACGCAGTATTTT
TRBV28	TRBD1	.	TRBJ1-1	CASSFPGQGRTEAFF	TGTGCCAGCAGTTTTCCAGGACAGGGACGCACTGAAGCTTTCTTT
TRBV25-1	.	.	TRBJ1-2	CASSDSANYGYTF	TGTGCCAGCAGTGACAGTGCTAACTATGGCTACACCTTC
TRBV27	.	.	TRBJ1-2	CASRMNRANGYTF	TGTGCCAGCAGGATGAACAGGGCTAATGGCTACACCTTC
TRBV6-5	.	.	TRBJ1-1	CASRTASEAFF	TGTGCCAGCAGGACGGCTAGTGAAGCTTTCTTT
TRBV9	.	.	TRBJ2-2	CASSVLVTGPTGELFF	TGTGCCAGCAGCGTCTTGGTAACAGGCCCCACCGGGGAGCTGTTTTTT
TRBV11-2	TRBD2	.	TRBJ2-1	CASRGLAGGNYNEQFF	TGTGCCAGCAGGGGACTAGCGGGAGGGAACTACAATGAGCAGTTCTTC
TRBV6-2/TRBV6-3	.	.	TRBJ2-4	CASSWGLELAKNIQYF	TGTGCCAGCAGTTGGGGACTGGAACTAGCCAAAAACATTCAGTACTTC
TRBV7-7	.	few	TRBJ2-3	CASSLPGSDTQYF	TGTGCCAGCAGCTTACCGGGGTCAGATACGCAGTATTTT
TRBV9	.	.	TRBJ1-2	CASGPGGIHYGYTF	TGTGCCAGCGGACCAGGAGGGATTCACTATGGCTACACCTTC
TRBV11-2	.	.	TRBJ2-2	CASAYPGGAPTGELFF	TGTGCCAGCGCCTACCCGGGTGGGGCCCCCACCGGGGAGCTGTTTTTT
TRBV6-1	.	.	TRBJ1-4	CASSESPYDEKLFF	TGTGCCAGCAGTGAGAGCCCCTACGATGAAAAACTGTTTTTT
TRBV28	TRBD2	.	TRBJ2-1	CASSRTSGRATGNEQFF	TGTGCCAGCAGCCGGACTAGCGGGAGGGCAACCGGAAATGAGCAGTTCTTC
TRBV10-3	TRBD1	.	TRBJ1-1	CAISATHGQGKTEAFF	TGTGCCATCAGCGCAACCCATGGACAGGGCAAAACTGAAGCTTTCTTT
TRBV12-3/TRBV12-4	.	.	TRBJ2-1	CASRRTAPGKQFF	TGTGCCAGCAGGCGGACTGCACCCGGCAAGCAGTTCTTC
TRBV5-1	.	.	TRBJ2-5	CASSLRQRETQYF	TGCGCCAGCAGCTTGAGGCAGAGGGAGACCCAGTACTTC
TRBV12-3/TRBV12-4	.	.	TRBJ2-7	CASTLGYEQYF	TGTGCCAGCACCCTCGGCTACGAGCAGTACTTC
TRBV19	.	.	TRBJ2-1	CASSIVLGGNDDNEQFF	TGTGCCAGTAGTATAGTATTGGGCGGGAATGACGACAATGAGCAGTTCTTC